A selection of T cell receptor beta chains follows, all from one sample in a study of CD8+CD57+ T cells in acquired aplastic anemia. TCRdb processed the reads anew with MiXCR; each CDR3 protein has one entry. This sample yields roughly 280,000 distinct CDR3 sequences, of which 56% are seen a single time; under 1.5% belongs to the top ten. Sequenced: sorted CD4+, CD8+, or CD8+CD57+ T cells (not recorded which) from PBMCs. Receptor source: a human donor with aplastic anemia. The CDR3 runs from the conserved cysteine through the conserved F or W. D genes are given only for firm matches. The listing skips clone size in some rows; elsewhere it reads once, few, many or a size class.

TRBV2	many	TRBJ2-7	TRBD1	TGTGCCAGCAGCTCCGGGACAGCGTCCTACGAGCAGTACTTC	CASSSGTASYEQYF
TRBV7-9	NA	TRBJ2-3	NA	TGTGCCAGCAGCTCGAGACAGTCCTACAATGAGCAGTATTTT	CASSSRQSYNEQYF
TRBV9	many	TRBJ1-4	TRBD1	TGTGCCAGCAGCGCCACAGGGGGCACTAATGAAAAACTGTTTTTT	CASSATGGTNEKLFF
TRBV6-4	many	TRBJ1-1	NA	TGTGCCAGCAGTGATAGACCGAACACTGAAGCTTTCTTT	CASSDRPNTEAFF
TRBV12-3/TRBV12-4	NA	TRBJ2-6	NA	TGTGCCAGCAGCCTACTAGGAAGCTCTGGGGCCAACGTCCTGACTTTC	CASSLLGSSGANVLTF
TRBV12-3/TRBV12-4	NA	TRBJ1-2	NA	TGTGCCAGCAGCATGATTTATGGCTACACCTTC	CASSMIYGYTF
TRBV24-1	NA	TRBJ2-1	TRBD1	TGTGCCACCAGTGATTCCGGGACAGGTACCTACAATGAGCAGTTCTTC	CATSDSGTGTYNEQFF
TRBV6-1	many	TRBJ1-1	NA	TGTGCCAGCAGTGAAGCGGGGACATCCACTGAAGCTTTCTTT	CASSEAGTSTEAFF
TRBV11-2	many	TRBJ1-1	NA	TGTGCCAGCAGCTTAACGGGGTACACTGAAGCTTTCTTT	CASSLTGYTEAFF
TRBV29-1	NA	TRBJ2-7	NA	TGCAGCGCTAAGACAGAGTTGAACTACGAGCAGTACTTC	CSAKTELNYEQYF
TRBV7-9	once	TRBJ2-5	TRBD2	TGTGCCAGCAGCTTAGGCGCAGCGGGGAAAGGGGAGACCCAGTACTTC	CASSLGAAGKGETQYF
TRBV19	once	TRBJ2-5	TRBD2	TGTGCCAGTAGTACCGGGACTAGCGGGGGGGCAAGAGAGACCCAGTACTTC	CASSTGTSGGARETQYF
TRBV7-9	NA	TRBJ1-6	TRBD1	TGTGCCAGCAGCTCCCGGGACAGTATAGAGTCACCCCTCCACTTT	CASSSRDSIESPLHF
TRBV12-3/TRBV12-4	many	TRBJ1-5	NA	TGTGCCAGCAGTCGTGGCTCATGGGGGGGTCGGAATCAGCCCCAGCATTTT	CASSRGSWGGRNQPQHF
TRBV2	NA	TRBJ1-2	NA	TGTGCCAGCAACTCGAGGGGGGTCTATGGCCACACCTTC	CASNSRGVYGHTF
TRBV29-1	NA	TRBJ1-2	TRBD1	TGCAGCGTTGAGAGGGACAGGGGTTTTAACTATGGCTACACCTTC	CSVERDRGFNYGYTF
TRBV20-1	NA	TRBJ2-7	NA	TGCAGTGCTAGAGTGGGACCCTACTACGAGCAGTACTTC	CSARVGPYYEQYF
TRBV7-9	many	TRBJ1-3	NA	TGTGCCAGCAGCCCCAAGAATCCGGGGAGCGGAAACACCATATATTTT	CASSPKNPGSGNTIYF
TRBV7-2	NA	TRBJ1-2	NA	TGTGCCAGCAGCCCGGGAGAAGGTACTGGCTACACCTTC	CASSPGEGTGYTF
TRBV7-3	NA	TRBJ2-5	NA	TGTGCCAGCAGATCCGGGACACTCCAGTTGCGTGCGGAGACCCAGTACTTC	CASRSGTLQLRAETQYF
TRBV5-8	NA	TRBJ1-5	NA	TGTGCCAGCAGCTTGGGCCTTGGGACACTCAATCAGCCCCAGCATTTT	CASSLGLGTLNQPQHF
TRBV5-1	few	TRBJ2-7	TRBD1	TGCGCCAGCAGCTTGGAGGGGGCAGGGTACGAGCAGTACTTC	CASSLEGAGYEQYF
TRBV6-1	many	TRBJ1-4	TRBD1	TGTGCCAGCAGTGAAGGTGGCAGGGGGCGTGAAAAACTGTTTTTT	CASSEGGRGREKLFF
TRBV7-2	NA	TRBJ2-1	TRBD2	TGTGCCAGCAGCTTAGATCCTAGCGGGAGCTCCTACAATGAGCAGTTCTTC	CASSLDPSGSSYNEQFF
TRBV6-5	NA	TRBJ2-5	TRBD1	TGTGCCAGCAGTTCCCAGACAGGGATGGAGACCCAGTACTTC	CASSSQTGMETQYF
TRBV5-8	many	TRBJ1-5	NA	TGTGCCAGCAGCTTCCTCGACAGTAACGATTATAGCAATCAGCCCCAGCATTTT	CASSFLDSNDYSNQPQHF
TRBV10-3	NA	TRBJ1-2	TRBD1	TGTGCCATCAGTGAGGGGGACAGCTTCTATGGCTACACCTTC	CAISEGDSFYGYTF
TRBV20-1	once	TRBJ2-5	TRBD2	TGCAGTGCTAGGGCCGCCGGGACTAGCAGTGTCGAGACCCAGTACTTC	CSARAAGTSSVETQYF
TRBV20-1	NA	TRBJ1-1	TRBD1	TGCAGTTGCACAGGGGGAAACACTGAAGCTTTCTTT	CSCTGGNTEAFF
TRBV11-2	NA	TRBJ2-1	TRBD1	TGTGCCAGCAGCCCGACCAGGACAGGGTACAATGAGCAGTTCTTC	CASSPTRTGYNEQFF
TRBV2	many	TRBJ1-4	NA	TGTGCCAGCGGAGAGAGGGCGACCAATGAAAAACTGTTTTTT	CASGERATNEKLFF
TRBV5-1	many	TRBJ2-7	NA	TGCGCCAGCAGCTTGGGGGGAACTCCCTACGAGCAGTACTTC	CASSLGGTPYEQYF
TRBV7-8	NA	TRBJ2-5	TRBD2	TGTGCCAGCAGCTTAGGTAGCGGGGACCAAGAGACCCAGTACTTC	CASSLGSGDQETQYF
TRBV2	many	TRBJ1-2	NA	TGTGCCAGCAATGGCGGCTTAGAGGGGCGTACTAACTATGGCTACACCTTC	CASNGGLEGRTNYGYTF
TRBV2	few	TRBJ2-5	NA	TGTGCCAGCAGTGAATGGATTAAAGAGACCCAGTACTTC	CASSEWIKETQYF
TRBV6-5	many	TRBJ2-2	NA	TGTGCCAGCAGTTACACCGGGTCCCAGGCCGGGGAGCTGTTTTTT	CASSYTGSQAGELFF
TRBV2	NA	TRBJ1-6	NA	TGTGCCAGCAGAGAACAAAGCTCCTATAATTCACCCCTCCACTTT	CASREQSSYNSPLHF
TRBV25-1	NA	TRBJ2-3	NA	TGTGCCAGCAGTGATTTGTGGGGAACCACTAGCACAGATACGCAGTATTTT	CASSDLWGTTSTDTQYF
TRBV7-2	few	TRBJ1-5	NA	TGTGCCAGCAGCTCCGGCACCATGCCATATAGCAATCAGCCCCAGCATTTT	CASSSGTMPYSNQPQHF
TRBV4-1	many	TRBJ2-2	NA	TGCGCCAGCAGCCAAGCTTCGTGGGGAACTATGACCGGGGAGCTGTTTTTT	CASSQASWGTMTGELFF
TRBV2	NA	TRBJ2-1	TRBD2	TGTGCCAGCAGAGAAGGACTAGCGGGGTGGAATGAGCAGTTCTTC	CASREGLAGWNEQFF
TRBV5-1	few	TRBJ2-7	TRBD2	TGCGCCAGCAGCCTTAGGACTAGCGGGAGCTACGAGCAGTACTTC	CASSLRTSGSYEQYF
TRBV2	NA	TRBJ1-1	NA	TGTGCCAGCAGTCCCGGGTTAATGAACACTGAAGCTTTCTTT	CASSPGLMNTEAFF